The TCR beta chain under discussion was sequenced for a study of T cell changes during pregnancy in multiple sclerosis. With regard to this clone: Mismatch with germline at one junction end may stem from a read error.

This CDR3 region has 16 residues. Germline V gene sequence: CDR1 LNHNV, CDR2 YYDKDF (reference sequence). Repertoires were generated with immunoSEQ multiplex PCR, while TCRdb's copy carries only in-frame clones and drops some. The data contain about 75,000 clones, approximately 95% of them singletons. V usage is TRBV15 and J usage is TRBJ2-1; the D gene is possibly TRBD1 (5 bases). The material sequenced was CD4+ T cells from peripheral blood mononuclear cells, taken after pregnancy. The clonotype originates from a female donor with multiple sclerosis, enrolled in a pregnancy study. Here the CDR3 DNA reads TGTGCCACCAGCAGAGGTGAGGCAGGGCCCTATAATGAGCAGTTCTTC. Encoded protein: CATSRGEAGPYNEQFF.